Following are 13 T cell receptor beta chains from one sample sequenced in a study of CD8+ T cells in alopecia areata. The authors extracted RNA and reverse transcribed it into cDNA as the sequencing template. Clones were sequenced by immunoSEQ multiplex PCR, and TCRdb holds only the in-frame ones, with some missing. The sample shows around 190,000 clones, more than 55% of them seen only once. Sequencing was done on a sample of CD8+ T cells sorted from blood. These receptors were obtained from a human donor in good health.

This chain links TRBV2 with TRBJ2-5; D gene ambiguous. Between the trimmed V and J ends, which lost 4 bases and 1 base, there was a span of 16 bases. CDR1 SNHLY and CDR2 FYNNEI come from the germline V gene. The CDR3 spans 16 residues. The CDR3 loop reads CASSGFHPGFQETQYF. CDR3 bases: TGTGCCAGCAGTGGTTTTCATCCGGGCTTCCAAGAGACCCAGTACTTC.

The V and J genes are TRBV5-1 and TRBJ1-1; D is ambiguous. CDR3 length equals 14 residues. Germline CDR1 SGHRS, CDR2 YFSETQ. V lost 6 bases to trimming and J lost 3 bases, with 15 bases between them. The CDR3 DNA sequence: TGCGCCAGCATCCCGCAGGCATCCTACACTGAAGCTTTCTTT. It encodes CASIPQASYTEAFF.

This chain joins TRBV4-1 and TRBJ2-4; 7 positions agree with TRBD1. The germline V gene encodes CDR1 MGHRA and CDR2 YSYEKL. The CDR3 extends over 15 amino acids. Unmatched junction bases numbered 7, after V lost 4 bases and J lost 4 bases. As DNA, the CDR3 is TGCGCCAGCAGCCTCCTTGAGGGACAGAAAAACATTCAGTACTTC. Amino acid sequence: CASSLLEGQKNIQYF.

The V call is TRBV25-1, the J call TRBJ1-1; TRBD1 agrees at 7 bases. Trimming cost V 4 bases and J 3 bases; bases outside gene matches: 2. This CDR3 has 13 amino acids. CDR1 is MGHDK and CDR2 is SYGVNS in the germline V gene. CDR3 residues: CASSVTGYTEAFF. CDR3 DNA sequence: TGTGCCAGCAGTGTGACAGGGTACACTGAAGCTTTCTTT.

This chain joins TRBV30 and TRBJ2-5; D is possibly TRBD1 (6 bases). Germline assignment: CDR1 GTSNPN and CDR2 SVGIG (reference sequence). CDR3 length: 13 residues. Trimming pared 3 bases from V and 4 bases from J, leaving 12 bases between. The chain's CDR3 is CAWSMQGRETQYF. DNA of the CDR3: TGTGCCTGGAGCATGCAGGGGAGAGAGACCCAGTACTTC.

The chain is built from TRBV10-2 and TRBJ2-7; D perhaps matches TRBD2 (6 bases). V was trimmed by 6 bases and J by 0 bases, leaving 15 bases between them. Germline CDR1 WSHSY, CDR2 SAAADI. This CDR3 region has 15 residues. The CDR3 DNA follows: TGCGCCAGCAGGGCCGGGACTGCAAGCTCCTACGAGCAGTACTTC. Its protein product is CASRAGTASSYEQYF.

This chain uses TRBV29-1 with TRBJ2-1; TRBD1 matches 7 bases. In germline, CDR1 is SQVTM, CDR2 ANQGSEA. CDR3 length: 13 residues. The trim removed 6 bases at V and 8 bases at J, leaving 10 bases unmatched. The CDR3 loop is CSVTGTAMDEQFF. The DNA of the CDR3 is TGCAGCGTCACCGGGACAGCAATGGATGAGCAGTTCTTC.

The genes are TRBV29-1 and TRBJ1-1, with D possibly TRBD1 on 6 matching bases. Trimming took off 6 bases at V and 4 bases at J, with 15 bases between the two ends. The V gene's germline CDR1 is SQVTM and CDR2 ANQGSEA. CDR3 length equals 13 residues. CDR3 loop: CSVRQDVFTEAFF. In DNA form, the CDR3 reads TGCAGCGTGAGACAGGACGTGTTCACTGAAGCTTTCTTT.

The CDR3 region has the DNA TGCGCCAGCAGCGTACGGGACCCAGTGTACACAGATACGCAGTATTTT. It codes for CASSVRDPVYTDTQYF. The genes are TRBV5-1 and TRBJ2-3; D could derive from TRBD1 or TRBD2 (5 bases each). The CDR3 length is 16 residues. Germline CDR1 SGHRS, CDR2 YFSETQ. Trimming left V 4 bases short and J 2 bases short, with 17 bases between.

The V and J genes are TRBV7-9 and TRBJ2-1; no clear D. Trimming left V 3 bases short and J 8 bases short, with 8 bases between. The CDR3 runs 12 residues. Germline V CDR1 and CDR2: SEHNR, FQNEAQ (reference sequence). CDR3 protein: CASSLALDEQFF. Here the CDR3 DNA reads TGTGCCAGCAGCTTGGCTCTCGATGAGCAGTTCTTC.

The V call is TRBV4-1, the J call TRBJ2-5; D may be TRBD2 (6 bases). The germline gives CDR1 MGHRA, CDR2 YSYEKL. V was clipped by 2 bases and J by 6 bases, with 13 bases between them. This CDR3 contains 14 residues. The CDR3 is CASSQPGLNKTQYF. The CDR3, as DNA: TGCGCCAGCAGCCAACCCGGACTAAATAAGACCCAGTACTTC.

The gene calls are TRBV27 and TRBJ1-5; D might be TRBD1 (6 bases). Germline CDR1 MNHEY, CDR2 SMNVEV (reference sequence). The V end lost 2 bases, the J end lost 6 bases, and 14 bases lay between the germline ends. This CDR3 has 15 residues. The CDR3 DNA reads as TGTGCCAGCAGTTTACGAGGGGGAGGAACTCAGCCCCAGCATTTT. Translating gives CASSLRGGGTQPQHF.

The gene calls are TRBV6-6 and TRBJ2-5, with D unclear. The CDR3 spans 14 residues. Between the trimmed V and J ends, which lost 6 bases and 5 bases, there was a span of 16 bases. Looked up from germline, CDR1 is MNHNY and CDR2 is SVGAGI (reference sequence). CDR3 amino acids: CASSHRLGTETQYF. The CDR3 DNA follows: TGTGCCAGCAGCCACCGACTGGGCACGGAGACCCAGTACTTC.